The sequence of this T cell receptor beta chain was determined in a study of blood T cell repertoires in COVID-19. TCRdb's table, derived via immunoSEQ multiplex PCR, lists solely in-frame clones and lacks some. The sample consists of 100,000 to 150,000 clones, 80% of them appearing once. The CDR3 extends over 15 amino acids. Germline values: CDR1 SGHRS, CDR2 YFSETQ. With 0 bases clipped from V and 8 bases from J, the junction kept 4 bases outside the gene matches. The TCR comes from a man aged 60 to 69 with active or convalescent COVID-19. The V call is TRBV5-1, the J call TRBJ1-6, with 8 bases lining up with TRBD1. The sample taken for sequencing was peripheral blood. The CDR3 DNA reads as TGCGCCAGCAGCTTGGATGCGACAGGGGATTCACCCCTCCACTTT. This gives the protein CASSLDATGDSPLHF.